A single T cell receptor (beta chain) is shown here with its context. Its antigen remains unidentified. The sample comes from a study of CD8 T cells in ankylosing spondylitis. This CDR3 has 14 residues. V lost 4 bases and J 7 bases, leaving 17 bases between the germline ends. The germline V gene has CDR1 MGHRA and CDR2 YSYEKL. In TCRdb, the 5' RACE reads were re-called with MiXCR into one record per CDR3 protein. The sample carries 100,000 to 150,000 distinct CDR3 sequences, under 20% recorded once. Notes on the study in general: Several highly homologous variants made up a TCR beta motif that seemed to typify ankylosing spondylitis blood.

The chain joins TRBV4-1 to TRBJ2-7; no reliable D call. Sequences were obtained from blood, either unsorted or a sorted T cell fraction (not recorded which). The clonotype originates from a male donor with ankylosing spondylitis. CDR3 bases: TGCGCCAGCAGCCTCACACAAGACTTTAAGGAGCAGTACTTC. This translates into CASSLTQDFKEQYF.